This is a list of T cell receptor beta chains from one sample in a study of T cells after yellow fever vaccination. TCRdb reanalysed the 5' RACE reads using MiXCR and keeps one entry per CDR3 protein. The table has some 350,000 distinct CDR3 sequences, almost 4% seen once; the top ten hold 20% to 25%. The source material was PBMCs, sampled 5 days after the yellow fever booster vaccination. The receptors derive from a man aged 18 to 30 who received the YFV17D yellow fever vaccine. Both conserved end residues are part of each CDR3. The order of the fields is clone size, V gene, J gene, D gene, CDR3 DNA, CDR3 protein. The D gene is left open where the match is weak. Size values are once, few and many counts, or a class for expanded clones, and some rows have none.

.	TRBV5-4	TRBJ1-1	.	TGTGCCAGCAGCTTAGCCGGGACACCAAATTCACATTTCTTT	CASSLAGTPNSHFF
many	TRBV5-1	TRBJ1-2	.	TGCGCCAGCAGTGACAGGCCAGCTAACTATGGCTACACCTTC	CASSDRPANYGYTF
many	TRBV20-1	TRBJ2-5	.	TGCAGTGCTATCCCCCCGGAGACCCAGTACTTC	CSAIPPETQYF
many	TRBV6-6	TRBJ1-3	TRBD1	TGTGCCAGCAGTTTTGCCAGGGGGCAAGGAAACACCATATATTTT	CASSFARGQGNTIYF
few	TRBV7-7	TRBJ2-5	.	TGTGCCAGCAGCTTAGGTATCGTCCAAGAGACCCAGTACTTC	CASSLGIVQETQYF
many	TRBV15	TRBJ1-2	.	TGTGCCACCAGTCTAACAGGTTACTATGGCTACACCTTC	CATSLTGYYGYTF
many	TRBV4-1	TRBJ1-4	.	TGCGCCAGCAGCCAAGATCGATTCGTTCTTATTGGGCAGGGACCCGAAAAACTGTTTTTT	CASSQDRFVLIGQGPEKLFF
.	TRBV5-4	TRBJ2-2	TRBD1	TGTGCCAGCAGCGGCCGGGACAGGAACACCGGGGAGCTGTTTTTT	CASSGRDRNTGELFF
.	TRBV9	TRBJ1-6	.	TGTGCCAGCAGCGTAGCCCCGACAGGCCAGAATTCACCCCTCCACTTT	CASSVAPTGQNSPLHF
few	TRBV5-1	TRBJ2-5	.	TGCGCCAGCAGCCCCCGGGGTCTGAGAGGCCAAGAGACCCAGTACTTC	CASSPRGLRGQETQYF
many	TRBV9	TRBJ2-2	.	TGTGCCAGCAGCGAAGGGATCACCGGGGAGCTGTTTTTT	CASSEGITGELFF
few	TRBV5-1	TRBJ2-3	TRBD2	TGCGCCAGCAGCTTGGGACTAGCGGGGGGCCCAACCCCGGATACGCAGTATTTT	CASSLGLAGGPTPDTQYF
few	TRBV5-1	TRBJ2-3	TRBD2	TGCGCCAGCAGCCATATCCGGGGGGAGTTCGCAGATACGCAGTATTTT	CASSHIRGEFADTQYF
.	TRBV5-4	TRBJ2-1	TRBD2	TGTGCCAGCAGAAGGACTAGCGGGGGGGCATACAATGAGCAGTTCTTC	CASRRTSGGAYNEQFF
.	TRBV23-1	TRBJ2-3	.	TGCGCCAGCAGTCGCGTGAACGGGCGATTAACCACAGATACGCAGTATTTT	CASSRVNGRLTTDTQYF
.	TRBV6-2/TRBV6-3	TRBJ2-1	.	TGTGCCAGCAGTTACTCGAAAGTTCGGGTTTACAATGAGCAGTTCTTC	CASSYSKVRVYNEQFF
.	TRBV6-5	TRBJ2-3	TRBD2	TGTGCCAGCAGACAACCGGGACTAGCGGGGGCAGATACGCAGTATTTT	CASRQPGLAGADTQYF
many	TRBV27	TRBJ1-1	.	TGTGCCAGCAGTTTATCGTCTATGAACACTGAAGCTTTCTTT	CASSLSSMNTEAFF
many	TRBV5-1	TRBJ1-1	TRBD1	TGCGCCAGCAGCTTGCTCAGGGGGCGGAACACTGAAGCTTTCTTT	CASSLLRGRNTEAFF
few	TRBV28	TRBJ1-5	.	TGTGCCAGCAGTCAGAGACAGCCCCAGCATTTT	CASSQRQPQHF
few	TRBV20-1	TRBJ2-3	TRBD2	TGCAGTGCTAGACCTCTGGTAGCGGGGGCCGAAACAGATACGCAGTATTTT	CSARPLVAGAETDTQYF
few	TRBV20-1	TRBJ1-6	.	TGCAGTGCTAGCTACAATTCACCCCTCCACTTT	CSASYNSPLHF
.	TRBV25-1	TRBJ2-5	TRBD1	TGTGCCACCGGGACAGGGGGTGGCGAGACCCAGTACTTC	CATGTGGGETQYF
many	TRBV18	TRBJ1-5	.	TGTGCCAGCTCACCACAGGTGAATCAGCCCCAGCATTTT	CASSPQVNQPQHF
few	TRBV20-1	TRBJ2-1	.	TGCAGTGCTAGAGAATGGACAGTCAATGAGCAGTTCTTC	CSAREWTVNEQFF
many	TRBV4-2	TRBJ2-5	.	TGTGCCAGCAGCCCAGGAGGGGGAAATACAGAGACCCAGTACTTC	CASSPGGGNTETQYF
.	TRBV5-4	TRBJ1-1	.	TGTGCCAGCAGGGAAGAGAACACTGAAGCTTTCTTT	CASREENTEAFF
many	TRBV20-1	TRBJ1-2	TRBD1	TGCAGTGCCTGGGACAGGGGCGGCGGGGGCTACACCTTC	CSAWDRGGGGYTF
few	TRBV6-5	TRBJ2-6	.	TGTGCCAGCAGTTACTCGTTCAGCCCCACTGGGGCCAACGTCCTGACTTTC	CASSYSFSPTGANVLTF
many	TRBV12-3/TRBV12-4	TRBJ2-3	TRBD1	TGTGCCAGCAGTCCAAGACAGGGTAGCACAGATACGCAGTATTTT	CASSPRQGSTDTQYF
few	TRBV24-1	TRBJ1-2	.	TGTGCCACCAGTGCGGGGGCGCCGGATGGCTACACCTTC	CATSAGAPDGYTF
few	TRBV6-5	TRBJ1-5	TRBD1	TGTGCCAGCAGGGACAGGCCCTGGGGGAATCAGCCCCAGCATTTT	CASRDRPWGNQPQHF
many	TRBV4-3	TRBJ2-2	.	TGCGCCAGCAGCCAAGAGGGTTCCGGGGAGCTGTTTTTT	CASSQEGSGELFF
few	TRBV6-1	TRBJ2-5	.	TGTGCCAGCAGTGAAGTGCTAGCCGGGACCCAGTACTTC	CASSEVLAGTQYF
many	TRBV7-2	TRBJ2-2	.	TGTGCCAGCAGCTTAATTGGAGGACCCGGGGAGCTGTTTTTT	CASSLIGGPGELFF
many	TRBV11-2	TRBJ2-5	TRBD2	TGTGCCAGCAGCTTATATTCCGGGGGGGCCGAGGAGACCCAGTACTTC	CASSLYSGGAEETQYF
.	TRBV20-1	TRBJ1-6	.	TGCAGTGCTAGAGATATGGTATCCTATAATTCACCCCTCCACTTT	CSARDMVSYNSPLHF
.	TRBV5-4	TRBJ2-4	TRBD1	TGTGCCAGCAGCCGCAGGGACAGGAATAATGACATTCAGTACTTC	CASSRRDRNNDIQYF
.	TRBV20-1	TRBJ2-5	TRBD1	TGCAGTGCTAGATCCTTTGGGACAGGGTGGGAGACCCAGTACTTC	CSARSFGTGWETQYF
many	TRBV18	TRBJ2-5	.	TGTGCCAGCTCACCATCTTATCTAGAAGAGACCCAGTACTTC	CASSPSYLEETQYF
few	TRBV5-1	TRBJ2-5	TRBD2	TGCGCCAGCAGCGTTTCCGGGACTAGCAGATCCGTAGGTTTAGAGACCCAGTACTTC	CASSVSGTSRSVGLETQYF
.	TRBV30	TRBJ1-1	TRBD1	TGTGCCTACACAAAACAGGGGATCAACACTGAAGCTTTCTTT	CAYTKQGINTEAFF